This T cell receptor beta chain was retrieved from a study of OX40 agonist ivuxolimab in advanced cancers. Assay: immunoSEQ multiplex PCR; the TCRdb copy retains only in-frame clones and omits some. Found here are 55,000 to 70,000 clones, roughly four fifths of them singletons; the top ten hold more than 1.4%. Between the trimmed V and J ends, which lost 6 bases and 2 bases, there was a span of 12 bases. CDR3 length: 14 residues. Per the germline V gene, CDR1 is MRHNA and CDR2 is SNTAGT. The chain joins TRBV6-4 to TRBJ2-3, with D possibly TRBD2 on 6 matching bases. Specimen: CD4+ or CD8+ T cells sorted from blood, collected in a trial of the OX40 agonist ivuxolimab. This receptor was identified in an adult with an advanced solid tumor such as melanoma, head and neck, liver or kidney cancer. For the CDR3, the DNA is TGTGCCAGCAGGGGGACTCCAACCACAGATACGCAGTATTTT. Protein product: CASRGTPTTDTQYF.